These T cell receptor beta chains were read from a single sample in a study of blood T cell repertoires in COVID-19. TCRdb's copy holds only in-frame clones and misses some; the assay was immunoSEQ multiplex PCR. Of 45,000 to 60,000 clones in the sample, 80% to 95% are singletons; the top ten hold approximately 2.8%. Sequencing used peripheral blood. The receptors originated from a man aged 50-59 years with acute or convalescent COVID-19. CDR3s include the opening cysteine and the closing phenylalanine or tryptophan. A D gene is named only where the DNA matches it firmly. The size entry is marked missing in some rows and otherwise reads once, few, many or a size class.

clone_size,j_call,d_call,v_call,cdr3_aa,cdr3_nt
.,TRBJ2-7,TRBD1,TRBV24-1,CATSDAQGAIHEQYF,TGTGCCACCAGTGACGCACAGGGGGCCATCCACGAGCAGTACTTC
.,TRBJ2-7,.,TRBV28,CASSGERSYEQYF,TGTGCCAGCAGTGGAGAGCGCTCCTACGAGCAGTACTTC
.,TRBJ2-7,.,TRBV12-3/TRBV12-4,CASSQDVYEQYF,TGTGCCAGCAGCCAGGATGTCTACGAGCAGTACTTC
.,TRBJ1-2,TRBD1,TRBV6-1,CASSESRGQYGYTF,TGTGCCAGCAGTGAGAGTCGGGGACAGTATGGCTACACCTTC
.,TRBJ1-5,TRBD1,TRBV6-5,CASNPTGSNQPQHF,TGTGCCAGCAACCCGACAGGGAGCAATCAGCCCCAGCATTTT
.,TRBJ1-1,TRBD1,TRBV5-1,CASSGEAGGNTEAFF,TGCGCCAGCAGCGGGGAGGCAGGGGGGAACACTGAAGCTTTCTTT
.,TRBJ1-1,.,TRBV10-2,CASSELVSGGRGAFF,TGCGCCAGCAGTGAGCTTGTGTCCGGGGGTCGCGGAGCTTTCTTT
once,TRBJ2-5,TRBD2,TRBV30,CAWMNFGAGERETQYF,TGTGCCTGGATGAATTTTGGTGCGGGGGAGAGGGAGACCCAGTACTTC
.,TRBJ2-2,TRBD1,TRBV18,CASSPGTGVRTGELFF,TGTGCCAGCTCACCAGGGACAGGGGTGCGGACCGGGGAGCTGTTTTTT
.,TRBJ2-1,.,TRBV24-1,CATSSRGGNEQFF,TGTGCCACCAGTTCCAGAGGGGGCAATGAGCAGTTCTTC
.,TRBJ1-5,.,TRBV6-6,CASSYSGDQPQHF,TGTGCCAGCAGCTACTCAGGGGATCAGCCCCAGCATTTT
.,TRBJ2-5,.,TRBV14,CASSQDLDWGRQETQYF,TGTGCCAGCAGCCAAGATCTTGACTGGGGGCGGCAAGAGACCCAGTACTTC
.,TRBJ2-1,.,TRBV19,CASSAGTAYNEQFF,TGTGCCAGTAGTGCGGGGACGGCCTACAATGAGCAGTTCTTC
once,TRBJ1-5,.,TRBV24-1,CATSDPRTPGNQPQHF,TGTGCCACCAGTGACCCGAGGACACCCGGCAATCAGCCCCAGCATTTT
.,TRBJ2-1,.,TRBV10-3,CAISASYNEQFF,TGTGCCATCAGTGCCAGCTACAATGAGCAGTTCTTC
.,TRBJ2-7,TRBD2,TRBV28,CASSLLSSGSHYEQYF,TGTGCCAGCAGTTTACTCTCTAGCGGGTCACATTACGAGCAGTACTTC
once,TRBJ2-7,.,TRBV5-1,CASSNNRYSRDYEQYF,TGCGCCAGCAGCAACAACCGGTACTCACGGGACTACGAGCAGTACTTC
.,TRBJ1-4,TRBD1,TRBV6-5,CATNRAGGSEKLFF,TGTGCCACAAACAGAGCAGGGGGAAGTGAAAAACTGTTTTTT
.,TRBJ1-2,.,TRBV14,CASSQDGRGRLPPHTF,TGTGCCAGCAGCCAAGACGGGCGGGGGCGATTACCTCCTCACACCTTC
.,TRBJ2-7,.,TRBV29-1,CSVISSYEQYF,TGCAGCGTTATCAGTTCCTACGAGCAGTACTTC
.,TRBJ2-7,TRBD2,TRBV11-3,CASSSGGYEQYF,TGTGCCAGCAGCTCGGGAGGATACGAGCAGTACTTC
.,TRBJ2-3,TRBD2,TRBV19,CASLQWVAGSTDTQYF,TGTGCCAGCTTACAGTGGGTAGCGGGGAGCACAGATACGCAGTATTTT
.,TRBJ2-2,TRBD1,TRBV25-1,CASVSPTGIGELFF,TGTGCCAGTGTCTCCCCGACAGGGATCGGGGAGCTGTTTTTT
.,TRBJ2-4,.,TRBV6-2/TRBV6-3,CASSYMSIQYF,TGTGCCAGCAGTTACATGAGCATTCAGTACTTC